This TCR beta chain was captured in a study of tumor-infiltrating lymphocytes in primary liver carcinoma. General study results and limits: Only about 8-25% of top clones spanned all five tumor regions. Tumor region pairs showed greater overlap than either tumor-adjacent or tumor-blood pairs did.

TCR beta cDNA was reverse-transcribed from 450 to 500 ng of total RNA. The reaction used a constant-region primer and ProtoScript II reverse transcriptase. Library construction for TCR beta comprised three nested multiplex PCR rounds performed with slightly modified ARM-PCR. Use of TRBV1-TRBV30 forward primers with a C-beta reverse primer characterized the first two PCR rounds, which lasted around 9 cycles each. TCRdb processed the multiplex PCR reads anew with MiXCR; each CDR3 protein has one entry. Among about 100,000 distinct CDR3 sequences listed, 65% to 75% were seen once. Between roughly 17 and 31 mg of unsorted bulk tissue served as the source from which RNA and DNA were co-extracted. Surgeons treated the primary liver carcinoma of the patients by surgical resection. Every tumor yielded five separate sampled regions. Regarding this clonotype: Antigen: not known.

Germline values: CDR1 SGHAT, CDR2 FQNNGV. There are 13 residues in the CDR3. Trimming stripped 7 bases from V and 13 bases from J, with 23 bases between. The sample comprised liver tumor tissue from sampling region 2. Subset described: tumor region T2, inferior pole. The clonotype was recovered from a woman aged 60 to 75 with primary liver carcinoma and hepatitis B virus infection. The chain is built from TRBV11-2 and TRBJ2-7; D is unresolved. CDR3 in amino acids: CASIPALSYDHYF. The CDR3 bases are TGTGCCAGCATCCCTGCATTATCCTACGATCATTACTTC.